Shown below are 31 T cell receptor beta chains from a single sample sequenced in a study of long-term antiretroviral therapy in people with HIV. Running of the v3.0 immunoSEQ assay took place at survey level. The assay was immunoSEQ multiplex PCR, and TCRdb's table has in-frame clones only and misses some. The repertoire includes about 34,000 clones, roughly 77% of them detected once, and about 3% sits in the top ten. The specimen comprised unsorted PBMCs, sampled 1.9 years after starting antiretroviral therapy. All receptors come from a man aged 18 to 29 with HIV.

The V and J genes are TRBV6-5 and TRBJ2-2, with D possibly matching TRBD2 (6 bases). The V end lost 0 bases, the J end lost 6 bases, and 8 bases lay between the germline ends. The CDR3 sequence is 14 residues long. Germline-derived CDR1 and CDR2 are MNHEY and SVGAGI. In DNA, the CDR3 is TGTGCCAGCAGTTACTCGAAGCGGGCCGGGGAGCTGTTTTTT. This codes for CASSYSKRAGELFF.

This clone has a handful of counts. The chain combines TRBV4-2 with TRBJ1-5; D not resolved. Germline-derived CDR1 and CDR2 are LGHNA and YNFKEQ. The CDR3 contains 15 residues. With 1 base removed from V and 0 bases from J, the gap between germline ends came to 7 bases. The chain's CDR3 is CASSQARYSNQPQHF. The DNA of the CDR3 is TGTGCCAGCAGCCAAGCACGGTATAGCAATCAGCCCCAGCATTTT.

The CDR3 sequence: CASNPGGFNYGYTF. CDR3 DNA: TGTGCCAGCAACCCTGGGGGGTTTAACTATGGCTACACCTTC. The chain has TRBV2 and TRBJ1-2, with a possible D match to TRBD1 (5 bases). The CDR3 runs to 14 residues. The V gene lost 7 bases and the J gene lost 1 base, with 13 bases spanning the gap. Germline loops: CDR1 SNHLY, CDR2 FYNNEI.

This clone was counted once. J is TRBJ2-2 and V is TRBV4-1; D is unresolved. This CDR3 spans 13 amino acids. V was trimmed by 1 base and J by 5 bases, leaving 5 bases between them. Germline-derived CDR1 and CDR2 are MGHRA and YSYEKL. DNA of the CDR3: TGCGCCAGCAGCCAAGCCAGGACCGGGGAGCTGTTTTTT. Amino acid sequence: CASSQARTGELFF.

This clone came up once. The rearrangement uses TRBV10-3 and TRBJ2-5; 15 positions match TRBD2. The CDR3 runs 17 residues. Germline assignment: CDR1 ENHRY and CDR2 SYGVKD. V trimming: 2 bases; J trimming: 10 bases; junction bases outside the gene matches: 11. DNA of the CDR3: TGTGCCATCAGTGAGAATCCTCGGACTAGCGGGGGGGTGGACCAGTACTTC. Residues: CAISENPRTSGGVDQYF.

The chain combines TRBV6-6 with TRBJ1-1; 11 positions agree with TRBD1. Unmatched junction bases numbered 6, after V lost 11 bases and J lost 1 base. CDR3 length: 14 residues. Germline assignment: CDR1 MNHNY and CDR2 SVGAGI (reference sequence). CDR3 DNA: TGTGCCGGCCGGGACAGGGGGGGGAACACTGAAGCTTTCTTT. Translating it yields CAGRDRGGNTEAFF.

This clone has only a few counts. V is TRBV28 and J is TRBJ2-3; 9 bases agree with TRBD2. The CDR3 runs 17 residues. The ends lost 2 bases at V and 3 bases at J; junction bases unmatched: 9. Germline-derived CDR1 and CDR2 are MDHEN and SYDVKM. In nucleotides, the CDR3 is TGTGCCAGCAGTTTAGGGTCGGGCGGGGGGGTTACAGATACGCAGTATTTT. Amino acid sequence: CASSLGSGGGVTDTQYF. Variable domain in full (rest from reference TRBV28 and TRBJ2-3): DVKVTQSSRYLVKRTGEKVFLECVQDMDHENMFWYRQDPGLGLRLIYFSYDVKMKEKGDIPEGYSVSREKKERFSLILESASTNQTSMYLCASSLGSGGGVTDTQYFGPGTRLTVL.

The chain links TRBV27 to TRBJ2-3; 9 positions match TRBD2. Unmatched junction bases numbered 10, after V lost 6 bases and J lost 3 bases. The CDR3 has 16 amino acids. Germline V gives CDR1 MNHEY, CDR2 SMNVEV (reference sequence). The CDR3 reads CASSGTAGGKTDTQYF. The CDR3 DNA reads TGTGCCAGCAGCGGTACGGCGGGGGGGAAAACAGATACGCAGTATTTT.

The chain employs TRBV7-9 and TRBJ1-4; TRBD1 is a possible D gene (6 bases). This CDR3 contains 16 residues. V was trimmed by 1 base and J by 8 bases, leaving 17 bases between them. Germline lookup yields CDR1 SEHNR and CDR2 FQNEAQ (reference sequence). The CDR3 loop is CASSLGSGGASEKLFF. The CDR3 bases are TGTGCCAGCAGCTTAGGGAGTGGGGGGGCCAGCGAAAAACTGTTTTTT.

This clone occurred a few times. V usage is TRBV7-9 and J usage is TRBJ1-1; no clear D gene. The CDR3 extends over 11 amino acids. The V end was cut by 5 bases, the J end by 7 bases, with 8 bases between. The germline V gene encodes CDR1 SEHNR and CDR2 FQNEAQ (reference sequence). CDR3 loop: CASSTPVEAFF. CDR3 sequence (DNA): TGTGCCAGCAGCACGCCAGTTGAAGCTTTCTTT.

The rearrangement links TRBV7-9 to TRBJ2-5, with 9 bases matching TRBD1. Germline CDR1 reads SEHNR; CDR2 reads FQNEAQ (reference sequence). The CDR3 has 16 amino acids. J gave up 4 bases and V 0 bases, and 6 bases lay outside the gene matches. CDR3 DNA: TGTGCCAGCAGCTTAGCGTCGGACAGGGGAGGAGAGACCCAGTACTTC. It specifies CASSLASDRGGETQYF.

This clone was seen a handful of times. The chain has TRBV5-1 and TRBJ1-1; no clear D gene. The CDR3 loop spans 15 amino acids. Germline values: CDR1 SGHRS, CDR2 YFSETQ. Trimming cost V 2 bases and J 1 base, with 12 bases left between them. In nucleotides, the CDR3 is TGCGCCAGCAGCTTTAGAAAGGGCCAGAACACTGAAGCTTTCTTT. It yields the protein CASSFRKGQNTEAFF.

V and J are TRBV29-1 and TRBJ1-1; no clear D. With 4 bases removed from V and 4 bases from J, the gap between germline ends came to 13 bases. CDR1 is SQVTM, CDR2 ANQGSEA, per germline. This CDR3 has 13 amino acids. The DNA for the CDR3 is TGCAGCGTTGGACCCCCATTGGGCACTGAAGCTTTCTTT. Its protein is CSVGPPLGTEAFF.

V usage is TRBV30 and J usage is TRBJ1-4, with TRBD1 matching 8 bases. The ends lost 8 bases at V and 5 bases at J; junction bases unmatched: 4. The CDR3 covers 12 residues. Germline assignment: CDR1 GTSNPN and CDR2 SVGIG (reference sequence). The CDR3 spells CAGRQGNEKLFF. The CDR3 DNA sequence: TGTGCCGGACGACAGGGGAATGAAAAACTGTTTTTT. Filled out from reference TRBV30 and TRBJ1-4, the complete variable domain reads SQTIHQWPATLVQPVGSPLSLECTVEGTSNPNLYWYRQAAGRGLQLLFYSVGIGQISSEVPQNLSASRPQDRQFILSSKKLLLSDSGFYLCAGRQGNEKLFFGSGTQLSVL.

This chain links TRBV27 with TRBJ2-3, with D hard to call. V was shortened by 5 bases and J by 3 bases, with 15 bases between the two germline ends. Germline V gives CDR1 MNHEY, CDR2 SMNVEV (reference sequence). The CDR3 runs to 15 residues. For the CDR3, the DNA is TGTGCCAGCAGTCCCGACTTGGACGAAACAGATACGCAGTATTTT. It yields the protein CASSPDLDETDTQYF.

This clone came up once. The V and J genes are TRBV19 and TRBJ2-7; 7 bases fit TRBD1. The CDR3 is 14 amino acids. J lost 1 base, V lost 10 bases, and 10 bases had no gene match. CDR1 is LNHDA and CDR2 is SQIVND in the germline V gene (reference sequence). CDR3 in amino acids: CATRGRSVSYEQYF. The CDR3 DNA reads as TGTGCCACTAGGGGGCGGTCGGTATCCTACGAGCAGTACTTC.

The rearrangement links TRBV11-3 to TRBJ2-1; TRBD2 matches 11 bases. CDR1 and CDR2 (germline): SGHNT, YENEEA. The CDR3 has 17 amino acids. J was trimmed by 4 bases and V by 2 bases; bases with no gene match: 7. In nucleotides, the CDR3 is TGTGCCAGCAGCTTAAGGGGGCTAGCGGGGGGATACAATGAGCAGTTCTTC. The encoded protein is CASSLRGLAGGYNEQFF.

The rearrangement uses TRBV6-5 and TRBJ1-1, with D tentatively TRBD1 (6 bases). Per the germline V gene, CDR1 is MNHEY and CDR2 is SVGAGI. V gave up 4 bases and J gave up 1 base, with 10 bases separating them. The CDR3 runs 14 residues. CDR3 coding DNA: TGTGCCAGCAGTTCACCGGGACAGAACACTGAAGCTTTCTTT. It codes for CASSSPGQNTEAFF.

The chain has TRBV5-6 and TRBJ1-3; no clear D. V dropped 0 bases and J dropped 0 bases, with 7 bases sitting between them. The germline V gene encodes CDR1 SGHDT and CDR2 YYEEEE. This CDR3 has 15 residues. The chain's CDR3 is CASSLESYSGNTIYF. CDR3 DNA: TGTGCCAGCAGCTTGGAAAGCTACTCTGGAAACACCATATATTTT.

The chain has TRBV28 and TRBJ2-2; 8 nucleotides align to TRBD1. Germline loops: CDR1 MDHEN, CDR2 SYDVKM. The CDR3 is 18 amino acids. J lost 7 bases, V lost 6 bases, and 19 bases had no gene match. The DNA of the CDR3 is TGTGCCAGCAGCACCCCTTTGGGGACAGGCCTTTTAAGCGGGGAGCTGTTTTTT. Protein: CASSTPLGTGLLSGELFF.

V and J are TRBV7-9 and TRBJ1-2, with unresolved D. Trimming pared 2 bases from V and 7 bases from J, leaving 17 bases between. The CDR3 loop spans 15 amino acids. The germline V gene has CDR1 SEHNR and CDR2 FQNEAQ (reference sequence). The CDR3 bases are TGTGCCAGCAGCTTATCGCCAGACGATCGGCTTGGCTACACCTTC. Its translation: CASSLSPDDRLGYTF.

This clone was seen more than once but under ten times. Here the CDR3 reads CASSSAEGTPQHF. DNA of the CDR3: TGTGCCAGCAGTAGCGCAGAGGGAACGCCCCAGCATTTT. V and J are TRBV28 and TRBJ1-5, with D uncertain. This CDR3 spans 13 amino acids. With 5 bases removed from V and 9 bases from J, the gap between germline ends came to 14 bases. Germline loops: CDR1 MDHEN, CDR2 SYDVKM.

This clone was observed a few times. The chain couples TRBV7-9 to TRBJ1-5, with 9 bases lining up with TRBD1. The CDR3 consists of 16 residues. The V and J ends lost 5 bases and 4 bases, in that order; junction bases with no gene match: 9. The germline V gene encodes CDR1 SEHNR and CDR2 FQNEAQ (reference sequence). DNA of the CDR3: TGTGCCAGCAGCCATACCGGGACAGGGAAGAATCAGCCCCAGCATTTT. It encodes CASSHTGTGKNQPQHF.

The rearrangement joins TRBV28 to TRBJ1-6; tentatively, D is TRBD1 (6 bases). The germline V and J ends were trimmed by 5 bases and 9 bases, with 14 bases remaining between them. Germline V CDR1 and CDR2: MDHEN, SYDVKM. CDR3 size: 14 residues. CDR3 amino acids: CASSQGQRSSPLHF. The CDR3 DNA follows: TGTGCCAGCAGTCAGGGACAAAGAAGTTCACCCCTCCACTTT.

This clone occurred once. The chain recombines TRBV25-1 with TRBJ1-4; weak D call: TRBD1 (6 bases). The germline V gene has CDR1 MGHDK and CDR2 SYGVNS. The CDR3 covers 15 residues. The ends were cut back, 1 base at V and 12 bases at J, with 18 bases in the middle. CDR3 sequence (DNA): TGTGCCAGCAGTGAATCAGGGGCCCGGGGTGTGGAACTGTTTTTT. Translation gives CASSESGARGVELFF.

In its sample, this clone was seen a few times. V is TRBV11-1 and J is TRBJ2-3, with 7 bases aligning to TRBD1. Unmatched junction bases numbered 8, after V lost 5 bases and J lost 0 bases. The germline V gene has CDR1 SGHAT and CDR2 FQDESV (reference sequence). There are 16 residues in the CDR3. For the CDR3, the DNA is TGTGCCAGCAGCCCCGCCTGGGACAGAAGCACAGATACGCAGTATTTT. It is translated as CASSPAWDRSTDTQYF.

The chain carries TRBV2 and TRBJ2-2; 7 bases fit TRBD1. Germline CDR1 is SNHLY and CDR2 is FYNNEI. V gave up 4 bases and J gave up 1 base; unmatched junction bases: 6. The CDR3 spans 16 residues. The CDR3 sequence is CASSGSTGLNTGELFF. CDR3 DNA sequence: TGTGCCAGCAGTGGCTCGACAGGGCTGAACACCGGGGAGCTGTTTTTT.

V gene TRBV7-2 combines with J gene TRBJ2-7, with TRBD1 matching 7 bases. Per germline, CDR1 SGHTA and CDR2 FQGNSA. The V segment lost 5 bases and the J segment 6 bases; nucleotides outside the gene matches: 7. The CDR3 sequence is 13 residues long. CDR3 in DNA: TGTGCCAGCAGCCTAGACAGGGTTAGCGAGCAGTACTTC. Protein: CASSLDRVSEQYF.

As concerns this clone: The junction differs from germline at one of its ends, possibly a read error. The chain joins TRBV7-7 to TRBJ2-1; no reliable D call. The V gene's germline CDR1 is SSHAT and CDR2 FNYEAQ (reference sequence). CDR3 length: 14 residues. CDR3 protein: CASSLSRSHNEQFF. The CDR3 nucleotides are TGTGCTAGCAGCTTATCGCGGAGCCACAATGAGCAGTTCTTC.

V and J are TRBV9 and TRBJ1-1; D is uncertain. The germline V gene has CDR1 SGDLS and CDR2 YYNGEE. Deletions cut 5 bases from V and 8 bases from J, with 16 bases between. The CDR3 sequence is 13 residues long. DNA of the CDR3: TGTGCCAGCAGTCAAACCATGATAACAGAAGCTTTCTTT. Translation: CASSQTMITEAFF. The whole variable domain, remainder taken from reference TRBV9 and TRBJ1-1, is DSGVTQTPKHLITATGQRVTLRCSPRSGDLSVYWYQQSLDQGLQFLIQYYNGEERAKGNILERFSAQQFPDLHSELNLSSLELGDSALYFCASSQTMITEAFFGQGTRLTVV.

The chain couples TRBV5-1 to TRBJ2-5; D unclear. Trimming pared 4 bases from V and 5 bases from J, leaving 12 bases between. This CDR3 region has 13 residues. Germline-derived CDR1 and CDR2 are SGHRS and YFSETQ. CDR3 DNA sequence: TGCGCCAGCAGCCCCCGTTTCGGGGAGACCCAGTACTTC. Protein product: CASSPRFGETQYF.